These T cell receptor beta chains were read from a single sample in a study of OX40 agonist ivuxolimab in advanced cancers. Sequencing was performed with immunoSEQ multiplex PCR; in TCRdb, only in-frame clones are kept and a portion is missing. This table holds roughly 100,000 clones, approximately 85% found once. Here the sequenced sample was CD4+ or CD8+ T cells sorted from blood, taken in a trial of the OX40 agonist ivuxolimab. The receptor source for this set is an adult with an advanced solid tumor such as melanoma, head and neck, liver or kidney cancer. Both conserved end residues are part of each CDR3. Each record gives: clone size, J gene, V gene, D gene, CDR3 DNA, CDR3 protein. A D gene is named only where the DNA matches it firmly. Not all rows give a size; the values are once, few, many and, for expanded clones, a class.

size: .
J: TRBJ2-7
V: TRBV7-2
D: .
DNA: TGTGCCAGCAGCTCCATGAGGGCCGGGGACAACGAGCAGTACTTC
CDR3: CASSSMRAGDNEQYF

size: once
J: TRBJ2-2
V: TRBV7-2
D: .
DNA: TGTGCCAGCAGCTCCGGACCTAACACCGGGGAGCTGTTTTTT
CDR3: CASSSGPNTGELFF

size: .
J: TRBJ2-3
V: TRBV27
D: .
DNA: TGTGCCAGCAGCCGCTCCCCGGGACGCCGCTTCACAGATACGCAGTATTTT
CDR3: CASSRSPGRRFTDTQYF

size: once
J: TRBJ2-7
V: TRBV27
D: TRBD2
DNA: TGTGCCAGCGGGACTAGCGAGCAGTACGAGCAGTACTTC
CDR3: CASGTSEQYEQYF

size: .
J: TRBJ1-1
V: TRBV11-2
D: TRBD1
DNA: TGTGCCAGCAGCTTAGACAGGGGGACTGAAGCTTTCTTT
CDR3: CASSLDRGTEAFF

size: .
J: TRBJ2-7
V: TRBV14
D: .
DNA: TGTGCCAGCAGCCACCGGGAGTCTCCCTACGAGCAGTACTTC
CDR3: CASSHRESPYEQYF

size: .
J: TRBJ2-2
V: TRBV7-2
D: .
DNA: TGTGCCAGCAGCTTAGCTTGGAACACCGGGGAGCTGTTTTTT
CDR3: CASSLAWNTGELFF

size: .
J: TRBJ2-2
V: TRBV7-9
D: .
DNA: TGTGCCAGCAGCGGTGGGATGAGGGTACTTAACACCGGGGAGCTGTTTTTT
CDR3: CASSGGMRVLNTGELFF

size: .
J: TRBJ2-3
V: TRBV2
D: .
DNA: TGTGCCAGCAGTTTGACCGGGACCCTAGAGGGAGATACGCAGTATTTT
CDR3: CASSLTGTLEGDTQYF

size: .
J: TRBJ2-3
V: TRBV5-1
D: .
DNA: TGCGCCAGCAGCGGTCCCAACCACCGGGATACGCAGTATTTT
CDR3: CASSGPNHRDTQYF

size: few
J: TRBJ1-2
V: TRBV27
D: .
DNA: TGTGCCAGCAGTTCCAGGCCCGGTGGCTACACCTTC
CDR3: CASSSRPGGYTF

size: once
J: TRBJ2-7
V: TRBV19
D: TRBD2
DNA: TGTGCCAGTAGTATTGGGACTAGCAACGAGCAGTACTTC
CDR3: CASSIGTSNEQYF

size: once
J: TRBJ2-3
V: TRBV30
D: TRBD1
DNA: TGTGCCTTTAGCCCGGGACAGGGGGAAGCAGATACGCAGTATTTT
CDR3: CAFSPGQGEADTQYF

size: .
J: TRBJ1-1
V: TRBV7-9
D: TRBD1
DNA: TGTGCCAGCAGCGTGGGGGGACAGGGGCTGAACACTGAAGCTTTCTTT
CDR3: CASSVGGQGLNTEAFF

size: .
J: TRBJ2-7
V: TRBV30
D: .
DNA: TGTGCCTGGAACGGGGCGAAAGGGACCCACCTAGTCTCCTACGAGCAGTACTTC
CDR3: CAWNGAKGTHLVSYEQYF

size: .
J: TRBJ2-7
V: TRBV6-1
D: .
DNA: TGTGCCAGCAGAACCTACTCCTCTCTCTACGAGCAGTACTTC
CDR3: CASRTYSSLYEQYF

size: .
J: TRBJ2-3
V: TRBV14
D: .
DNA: TGTGCCAGCAGCCAAGAGAGGGGAAGCACAGATACGCAGTATTTT
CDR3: CASSQERGSTDTQYF

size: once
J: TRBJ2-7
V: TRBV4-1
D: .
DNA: TGCGCCAGCAGCCCCCTTTTGGGGTCCCACGAGCAGTACTTC
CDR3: CASSPLLGSHEQYF

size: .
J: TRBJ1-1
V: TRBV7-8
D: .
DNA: TGTGCCAGCAGCTTATTACCCGAGAACACTGAAGCTTTCTTT
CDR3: CASSLLPENTEAFF

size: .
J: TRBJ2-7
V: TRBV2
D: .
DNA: TGTGCCAGCAAACGAGACTCCTACGAGCAGTACTTC
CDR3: CASKRDSYEQYF

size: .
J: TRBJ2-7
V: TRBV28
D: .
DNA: TGTGCCAGCATCACGATTGTCGGGGAGCAGTACTTC
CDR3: CASITIVGEQYF

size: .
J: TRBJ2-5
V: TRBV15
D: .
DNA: TGTGCCACCAGCAGAGATCGTAGCGGCCAAGAGACCCAGTACTTC
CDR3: CATSRDRSGQETQYF

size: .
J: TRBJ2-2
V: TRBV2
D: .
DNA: TGTGCCAGCACGGCGGGCTCCGTAATCACCGGGGAGCTGTTTTTT
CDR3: CASTAGSVITGELFF

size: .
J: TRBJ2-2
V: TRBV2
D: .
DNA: TGTGCCAGCAGTGGGCTAGTTAACACCGGGGAGCTGTTTTTT
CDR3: CASSGLVNTGELFF